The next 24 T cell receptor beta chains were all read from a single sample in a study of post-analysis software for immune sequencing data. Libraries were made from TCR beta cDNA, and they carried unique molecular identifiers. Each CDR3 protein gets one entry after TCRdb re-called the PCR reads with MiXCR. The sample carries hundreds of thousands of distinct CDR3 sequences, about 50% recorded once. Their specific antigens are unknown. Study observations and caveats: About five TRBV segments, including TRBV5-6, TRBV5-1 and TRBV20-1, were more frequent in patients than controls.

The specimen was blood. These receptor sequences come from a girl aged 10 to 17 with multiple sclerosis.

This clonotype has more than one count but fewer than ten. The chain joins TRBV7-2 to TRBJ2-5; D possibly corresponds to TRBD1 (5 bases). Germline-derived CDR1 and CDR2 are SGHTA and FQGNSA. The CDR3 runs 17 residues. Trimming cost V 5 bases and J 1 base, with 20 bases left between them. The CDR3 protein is CASSPLGRRALQETQYF. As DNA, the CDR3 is TGTGCCAGCAGCCCCCTAGGCCGCAGGGCCCTCCAAGAGACCCAGTACTTC.

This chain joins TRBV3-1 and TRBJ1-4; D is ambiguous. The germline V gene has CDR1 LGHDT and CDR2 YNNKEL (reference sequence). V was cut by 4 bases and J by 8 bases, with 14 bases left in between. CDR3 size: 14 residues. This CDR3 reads CASSPRLGSEKLFF. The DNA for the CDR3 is TGTGCCAGCAGCCCAAGGTTGGGGAGCGAAAAACTGTTTTTT.

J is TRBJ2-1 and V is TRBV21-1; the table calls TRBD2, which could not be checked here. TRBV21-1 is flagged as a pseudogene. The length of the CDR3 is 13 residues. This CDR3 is CASSKGGRHEQFF. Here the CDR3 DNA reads TGTGCCAGCAGCAAGGGAGGGCGGCATGAGCAGTTCTTC.

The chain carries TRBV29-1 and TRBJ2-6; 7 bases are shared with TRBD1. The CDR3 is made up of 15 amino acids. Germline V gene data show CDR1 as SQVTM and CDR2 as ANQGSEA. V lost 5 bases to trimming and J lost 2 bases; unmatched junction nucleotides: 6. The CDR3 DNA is TGCAGCGTTCAAGCTACAGGGGCTGGGGCCAACGTCCTGACTTTC. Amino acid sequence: CSVQATGAGANVLTF.

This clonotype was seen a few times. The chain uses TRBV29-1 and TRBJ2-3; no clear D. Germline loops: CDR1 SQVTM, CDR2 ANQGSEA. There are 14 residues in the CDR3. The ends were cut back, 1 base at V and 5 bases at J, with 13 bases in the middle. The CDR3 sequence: CSVEAPTLGDTQYF. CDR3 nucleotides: TGCAGCGTTGAAGCCCCGACCCTCGGAGATACGCAGTATTTT.

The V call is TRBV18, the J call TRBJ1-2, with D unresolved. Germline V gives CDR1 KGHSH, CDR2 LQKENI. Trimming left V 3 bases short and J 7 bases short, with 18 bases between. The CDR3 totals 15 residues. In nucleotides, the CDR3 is TGTGCCAGCTCACCGACCACAGAACCCTTTCGTGGCTACACCTTC. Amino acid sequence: CASSPTTEPFRGYTF.

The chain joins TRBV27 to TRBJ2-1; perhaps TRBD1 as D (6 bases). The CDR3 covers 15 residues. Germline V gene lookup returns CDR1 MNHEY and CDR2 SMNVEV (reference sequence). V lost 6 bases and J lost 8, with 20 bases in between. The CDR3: CASSVRQVQGYEQFF. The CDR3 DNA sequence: TGTGCCAGCAGCGTACGACAGGTGCAAGGCTATGAGCAGTTCTTC.

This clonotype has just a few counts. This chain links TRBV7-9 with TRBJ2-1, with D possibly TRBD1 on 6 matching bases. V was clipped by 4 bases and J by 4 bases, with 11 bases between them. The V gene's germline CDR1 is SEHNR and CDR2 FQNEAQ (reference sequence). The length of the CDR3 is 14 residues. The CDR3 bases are TGTGCCAGCAGCTCCAGCACAGGGTACAATGAGCAGTTCTTC. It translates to CASSSSTGYNEQFF.

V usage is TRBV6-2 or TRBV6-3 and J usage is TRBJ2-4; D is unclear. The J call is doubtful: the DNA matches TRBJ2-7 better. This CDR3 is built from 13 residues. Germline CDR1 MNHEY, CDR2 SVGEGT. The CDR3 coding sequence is TGTGCCAGCAGTTACCGCGGCGGATCCGAGCAGTACTTC. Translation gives CASSYRGGSEQYF.

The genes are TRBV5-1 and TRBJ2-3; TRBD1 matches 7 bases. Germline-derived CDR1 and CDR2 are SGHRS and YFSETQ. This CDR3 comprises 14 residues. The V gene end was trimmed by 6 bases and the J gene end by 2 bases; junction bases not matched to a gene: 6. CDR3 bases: TGCGCCAGCAACCGGGACAGTCCCACAGATACGCAGTATTTT. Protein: CASNRDSPTDTQYF.

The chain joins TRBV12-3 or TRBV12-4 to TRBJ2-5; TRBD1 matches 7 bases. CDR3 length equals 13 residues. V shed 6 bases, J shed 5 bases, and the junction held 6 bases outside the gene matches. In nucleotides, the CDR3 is TGTGCCAGCAGGATACAGGGGTGGGAGACCCAGTACTTC. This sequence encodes CASRIQGWETQYF.

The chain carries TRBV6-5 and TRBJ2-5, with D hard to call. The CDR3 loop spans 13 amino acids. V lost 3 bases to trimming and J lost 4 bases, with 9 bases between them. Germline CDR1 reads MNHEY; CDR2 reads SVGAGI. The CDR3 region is CASSYRPGETQYF. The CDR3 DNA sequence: TGTGCCAGCAGTTATCGTCCGGGAGAGACCCAGTACTTC.

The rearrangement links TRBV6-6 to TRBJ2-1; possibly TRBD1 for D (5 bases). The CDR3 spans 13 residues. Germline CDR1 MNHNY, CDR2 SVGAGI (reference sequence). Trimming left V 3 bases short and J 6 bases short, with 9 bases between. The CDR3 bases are TGTGCCAGCAGTTATCCTCAGGGCAATGAGCAGTTCTTC. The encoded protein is CASSYPQGNEQFF.

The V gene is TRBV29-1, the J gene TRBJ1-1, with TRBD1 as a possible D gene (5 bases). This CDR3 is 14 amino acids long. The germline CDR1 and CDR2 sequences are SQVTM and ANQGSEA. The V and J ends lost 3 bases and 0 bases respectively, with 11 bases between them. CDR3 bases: TGCAGCGTTGAGAGGGGCAGGGTGAACACTGAAGCTTTCTTT. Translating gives CSVERGRVNTEAFF.

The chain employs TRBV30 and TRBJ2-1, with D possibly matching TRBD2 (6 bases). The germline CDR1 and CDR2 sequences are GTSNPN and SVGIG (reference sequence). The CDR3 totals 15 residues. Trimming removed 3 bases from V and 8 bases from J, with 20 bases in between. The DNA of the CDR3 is TGTGCCTGGAGGCGGACTAAGTGGTACGGGGATGAGCAGTTCTTC. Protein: CAWRRTKWYGDEQFF. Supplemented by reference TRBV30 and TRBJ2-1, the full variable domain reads SQTIHQWPATLVQPVGSPLSLECTVEGTSNPNLYWYRQAAGRGLQLLFYSVGIGQISSEVPQNLSASRPQDRQFILSSKKLLLSDSGFYLCAWRRTKWYGDEQFFGPGTRLTVL.

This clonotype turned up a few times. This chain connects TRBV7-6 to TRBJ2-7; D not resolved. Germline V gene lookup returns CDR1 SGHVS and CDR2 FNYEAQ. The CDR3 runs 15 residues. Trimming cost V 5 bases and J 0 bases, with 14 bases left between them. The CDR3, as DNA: TGTGCCAGCAGCCCGCAGCCTTGGGACTCCTACGAGCAGTACTTC. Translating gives CASSPQPWDSYEQYF.

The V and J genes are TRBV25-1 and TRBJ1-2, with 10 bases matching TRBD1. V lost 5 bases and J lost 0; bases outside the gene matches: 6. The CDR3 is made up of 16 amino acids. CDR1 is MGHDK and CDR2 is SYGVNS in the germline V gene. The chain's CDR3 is CASSRTGGLANYGYTF. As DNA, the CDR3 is TGTGCCAGCAGTCGGACAGGGGGACTAGCTAACTATGGCTACACCTTC.

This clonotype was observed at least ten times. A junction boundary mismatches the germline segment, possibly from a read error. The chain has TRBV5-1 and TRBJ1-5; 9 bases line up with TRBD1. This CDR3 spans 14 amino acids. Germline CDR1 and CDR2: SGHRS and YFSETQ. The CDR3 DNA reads TGTGCCAGCAGCCCGGGACAGGGTAATCAGCCCCAGCATTTT. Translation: CASSPGQGNQPQHF. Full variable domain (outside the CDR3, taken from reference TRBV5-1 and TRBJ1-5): KAGVTQTPRYLIKTRGQQVTLSCSPISGHRSVSWYQQTPGQGLQFLFEYFSETQRNKGNFPGRFSGRQFSNSRSEMNVSTLELGDSALYLCASSPGQGNQPQHFGDGTRLSIL.

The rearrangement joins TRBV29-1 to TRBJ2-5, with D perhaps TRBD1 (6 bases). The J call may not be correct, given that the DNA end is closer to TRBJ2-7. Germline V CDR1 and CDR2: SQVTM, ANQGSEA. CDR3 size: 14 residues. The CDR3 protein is CSVEGRDTPYEQYF. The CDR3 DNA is TGCAGCGTTGAGGGCCGGGACACTCCCTACGAGCAGTACTTC.

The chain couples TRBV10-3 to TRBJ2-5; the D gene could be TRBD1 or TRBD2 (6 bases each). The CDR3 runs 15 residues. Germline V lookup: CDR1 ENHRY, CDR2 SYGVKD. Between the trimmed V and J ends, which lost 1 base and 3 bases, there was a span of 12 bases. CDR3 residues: CAISEWGAMKETQYF. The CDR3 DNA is TGTGCCATCAGTGAGTGGGGGGCGATGAAAGAGACCCAGTACTTC.

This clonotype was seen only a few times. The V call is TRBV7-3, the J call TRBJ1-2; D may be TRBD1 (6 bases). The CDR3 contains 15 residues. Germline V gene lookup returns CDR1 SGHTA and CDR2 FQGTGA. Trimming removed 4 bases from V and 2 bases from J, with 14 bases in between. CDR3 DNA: TGTGCCAGCAGCTCAGGGGTCTCTCCGAACTATGGCTACACCTTC. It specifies CASSSGVSPNYGYTF.

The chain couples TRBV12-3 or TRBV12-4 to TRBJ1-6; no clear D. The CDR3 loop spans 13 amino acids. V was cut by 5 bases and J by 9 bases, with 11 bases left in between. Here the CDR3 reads CASSGRKGSPLHF. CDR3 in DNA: TGTGCCAGCAGTGGACGGAAGGGTTCACCCCTCCACTTT.

In nucleotides, the CDR3 is TGTGCCAGCAGCTTATCAGAGGGACCGGAAGCTTTCTTT. This encodes CASSLSEGPEAFF. The chain joins TRBV7-9 to TRBJ1-1; maybe TRBD1 (5 bases). The CDR3 length is 13 residues. V was cut by 2 bases and J by 8 bases, with 12 bases left in between. Germline V gene data show CDR1 as SEHNR and CDR2 as FQNEAQ (reference sequence).

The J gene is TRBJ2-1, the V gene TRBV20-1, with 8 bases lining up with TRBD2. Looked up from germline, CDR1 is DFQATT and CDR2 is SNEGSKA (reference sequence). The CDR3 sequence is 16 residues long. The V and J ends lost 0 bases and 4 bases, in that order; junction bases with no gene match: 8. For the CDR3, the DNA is TGCAGTGCTAGAGATCTCCCGCGGGGGGTGTACAATGAGCAGTTCTTC. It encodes CSARDLPRGVYNEQFF.